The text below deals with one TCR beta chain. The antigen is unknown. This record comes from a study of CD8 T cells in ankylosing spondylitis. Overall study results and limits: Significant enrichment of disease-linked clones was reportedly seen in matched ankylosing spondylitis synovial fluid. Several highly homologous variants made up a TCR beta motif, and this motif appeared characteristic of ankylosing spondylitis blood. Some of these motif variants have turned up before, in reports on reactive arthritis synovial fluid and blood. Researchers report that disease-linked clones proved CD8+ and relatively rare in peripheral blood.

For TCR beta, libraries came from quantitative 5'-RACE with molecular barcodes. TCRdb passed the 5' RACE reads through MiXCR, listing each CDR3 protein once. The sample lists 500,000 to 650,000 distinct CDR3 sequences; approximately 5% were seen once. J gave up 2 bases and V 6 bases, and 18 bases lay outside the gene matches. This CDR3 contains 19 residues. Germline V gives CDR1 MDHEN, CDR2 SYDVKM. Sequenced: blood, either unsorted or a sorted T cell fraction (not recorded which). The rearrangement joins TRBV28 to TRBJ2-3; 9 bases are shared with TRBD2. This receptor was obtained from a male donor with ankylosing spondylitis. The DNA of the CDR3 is TGTGCCAGCAGCCTCCGACCTTATCTACTAGCGGGTAACACAGATACGCAGTATTTT. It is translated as CASSLRPYLLAGNTDTQYF.